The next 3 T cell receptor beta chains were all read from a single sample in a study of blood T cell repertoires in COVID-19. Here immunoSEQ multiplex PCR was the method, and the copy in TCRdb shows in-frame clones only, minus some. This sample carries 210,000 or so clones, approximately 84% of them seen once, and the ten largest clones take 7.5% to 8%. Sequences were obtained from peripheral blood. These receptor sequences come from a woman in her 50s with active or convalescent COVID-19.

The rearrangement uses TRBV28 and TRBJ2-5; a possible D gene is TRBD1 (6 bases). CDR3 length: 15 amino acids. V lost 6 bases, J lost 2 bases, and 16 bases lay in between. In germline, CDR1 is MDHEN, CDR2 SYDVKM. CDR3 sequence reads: CASRTPFQGQETQYF. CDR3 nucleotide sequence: TGTGCCAGCAGGACCCCGTTTCAGGGGCAAGAGACCCAGTACTTC.

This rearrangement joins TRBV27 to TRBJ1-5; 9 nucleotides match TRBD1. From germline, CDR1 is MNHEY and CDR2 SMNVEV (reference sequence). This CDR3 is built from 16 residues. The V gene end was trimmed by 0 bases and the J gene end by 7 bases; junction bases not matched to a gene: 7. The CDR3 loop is CASSLSSGQGIQPQHF. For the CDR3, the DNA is TGTGCCAGCAGTTTATCGAGTGGACAGGGGATCCAGCCCCAGCATTTT.

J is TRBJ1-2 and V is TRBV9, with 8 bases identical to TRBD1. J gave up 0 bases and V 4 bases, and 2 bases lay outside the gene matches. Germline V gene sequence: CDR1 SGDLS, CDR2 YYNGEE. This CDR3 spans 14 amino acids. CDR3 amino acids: CASSPDRANYGYTF. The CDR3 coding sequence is TGTGCCAGCAGCCCGGACAGGGCTAACTATGGCTACACCTTC.